This T cell receptor (beta chain) was observed in a study of cytomegalovirus exposure and HLA in healthy donors (dated by TCRdb to about 2017). In the study overall: In an earlier analysis of 587 of the donors, approximately 300 Gb of sequence data and 120 million or so unique TCR beta sequences from roughly 190 million T cells were reported. A later genetic analysis used genome-wide SNP genotypes for about three fifths of the 666 donors, treating that subset as a discovery cohort. Typing coverage differed by locus: A, B, C, DRB1 and DQB1 were typed in roughly 629-630 donors, DQA1 in roughly 500, DPA1 in 600 to 610, and DPB1 in roughly 450. In an earlier analysis of a few hundred of the donors, high-throughput TCR beta sequencing was used to judge whether each TCR beta V gene segment behaved as functional or pseudogenic. The study aimed to test whether cataloging public T cell receptors could reveal signatures of past pathogen exposure. All discovery cohort repertoires had been generated on a single sequencing platform. Among 300 to 500 genotyped donors of the cohort, an average of around 250,000 unique TCR beta nucleotide sequences was sequenced per donor, of which about 18% were non-productive. A later analysis re-analyzed previously published TCR beta repertoires from about 730 donors and added high-resolution HLA genotyping to study TCR occurrence patterns. The later analysis used no new phenotypic data to find candidate immune exposures, relying instead on TCR beta sequences and their occurrence across donors. Of the 300 to 500 genotyped donors, 75% to 85% were placed in the genetic ancestry cluster associated with self-reported Caucasian donors. The study used immunosequencing to profile the T cell repertoires of more than 650 subjects and linked those repertoires to cytomegalovirus serostatus. Five DR-DQ haplotypes were treated as single units for association and clustering because of strong linkage in the cohort. About 280 gigabases of sequencing data and around 80 million unique TCR sequences made up an early release that covered approximately 620 HLA-typed donors. In addition to the first cohort of about 650 subjects, a separate validation cohort of 130 or so different subjects was used. Class I and class II HLA loci were covered by the typing at four-digit resolution. Donor age, sex, ethnicity and CMV serostatus were compiled alongside the repertoire data. High-throughput TCR immunosequencing, statistical association of individual TCRs with disease status, and machine learning were combined to predict cytomegalovirus infection status.

On the study overall, not on this receptor specifically: Compared with the approximately 670-donor mean, donors in an Asian-associated ancestry cluster had fewer N-insertions in productive TCRs, according to a later genetic analysis. Compared with equally common non-associated chains, HLA-associated TCR beta chains in a later analysis were more clonally expanded and had lower generation probabilities. A further reported finding was that TCR beta sequences accurately predicted the HLA-A and HLA-B alleles for most subjects in the first cohort. Cytomegalovirus status was reported to be diagnosed by the classifier with high specificity and sensitivity in both the original and validation cohorts. Because counts were too low, about 18 rarely observed V segments, including chromosome 9 orphons, were excluded from the earlier analysis of around 640 of the donors. In this cohort, only TCR beta chains were sequenced, and detectable features were limited by the absence of alpha or paired-chain data. Three of the identified cytomegalovirus-associated TCR beta chains were confirmed in vitro to be specific for cytomegalovirus antigens. Most TCR sequences were seen in very few donors, while some public TCRs were found in many individuals. In the study, about 150 TCR beta chains were listed as associated with cytomegalovirus. In a later analysis, the rate of TCR association differed among HLA loci, with DRB1 alleles having the most associated TCRs and HLA-C alleles having the fewest. Correlated functional status among segregating V segments might be attributable to linkage disequilibrium, but an unknown experimental factor could not be ruled out. When HLA alleles, especially DR and DQ, strongly co-occurred, TCR associations were difficult to assign to individual alleles. Roughly uniform sequencing depth across donors was assumed in presence/absence analyses, although this assumption may not hold. The authors suggested that the approach could potentially be generalized to other disease states and immunological phenotypes. Because some donors lacked HLA typing at each locus, the association tests relied only on the typed subset. In a later genetic analysis, a missense DCLRE1C variant was associated with V-gene and J-gene trimming of TCR beta chains, and the association was replicated in an independent cohort. In a later analysis, most CMV-associated TCR beta chains were found to appear HLA-restricted, with HLA associations seemingly driven largely by CMV exposure. For the cohort, immune exposure information was limited to CMV serostatus. A cluster of highly shared sequence variants was judged likely to be a technical artifact of the sequencing pipeline. Several of the top co-occurrence clusters appeared to be linked to parvovirus B19, influenza, CMV and Epstein-Barr virus, according to a later analysis. At a false discovery rate of 0.05, a later analysis linked about 17,000 TCR beta sequences to specific HLA alleles. An earlier analysis of some 560 of the donors showed that most TCR beta V segments appeared in productive rearrangements either about 87% or about 30% of the time, which broadly matched IMGT annotations.

The cohort comprised some 680 healthy bone marrow donors. All cohort members were sampled while nominally healthy, although unrecorded immune exposures were likely present. The donor tested CMV seronegative, placing the donor among the approximately 400 seronegative members of the cohort. Each donor provided a peripheral blood sample, and peripheral blood mononuclear cells were used for TCR beta sequencing. The Qiagen DNeasy Blood Extraction Kit was used to extract genomic DNA from the blood cell samples. As concerns this clone: Its antigen target is currently unknown. It has no much larger one-base neighbor in the sample; base qualities were not kept.

Library creation used the immunoSEQ multiplex PCR assay. The multiplex PCR relied on a mix of 60 forward primers for TCR Vbeta segments and 13 reverse primers for TCR Jbeta segments. Amplification of the CDR3 region of rearranged TCR beta genes was performed with a multiplex PCR assay on genomic DNA. The amplified TCR beta libraries were sequenced on the Illumina HiSeq System as 87-base-pair reads. The study's own analysis went as follows. In a later analysis, some 80 million unique TCR beta chains were counted across the roughly 670 repertoires, and around 10 million of these chains were shared by at least two donors. To remove PCR and sequencing errors, raw reads were error-corrected and collapsed into unique sequences using a nearest-neighbor algorithm that merged closely related sequences. To assign V, D and J gene segments, CDR3 sequences were aligned to IMGT reference sequences. For a sequence to be retained, a match of at least six nucleotides was required to both a V gene segment and a J gene segment. A rearrangement counted as productive if the CDR3 had no stop codons and remained in frame with V and J, and every other rearrangement counted as non-productive. Following IMGT convention, CDR3 was defined as the stretch from the second conserved V-encoded cysteine up to the conserved J-encoded phenylalanine. Sequences without an unambiguous match to a single V gene segment were excluded from the earlier analysis of about 640 of the donors. In an earlier analysis of around 590 of the donors, a V segment was called functional when productive rearrangements were above 56.7%, and segregating when the standard deviation between donors exceeded 5%. A statistical classification framework was developed to diagnose cytomegalovirus status using the catalog of TCR beta chain sequences. In a later analysis, TCR nucleotide sequences were compared against IMGT/GENE-DB human TR gene sequences so that V and J genes could be assigned. In a later analysis, CDR3 sequences and most-parsimonious VDJ recombination scenarios were assigned using the TCRdist pipeline. A later analysis defined each TCR beta chain by its CDR3 amino acid sequence plus V-gene family, and excluded reads lacking a unique V-gene family. A later analysis removed 600 or so highly shared, low-generation-probability nucleotide sequences to deal with suspected cross-contamination and a sequencing artifact. For each public chain, a later analysis derived a clonal expansion index from normalized ranks of inferred template counts within each repertoire. In a later analysis, generation probabilities were computed using a VDJ recombination model fitted to out-of-frame rearrangements, and the results were checked against IGoR. In a later analysis, TCR-TCR, TCR-HLA and TCR-CMV co-occurrence was scored with hypergeometric tests, and a repertoire-size bias correction was applied to TCR pairs. In a later analysis, false discovery rates were estimated by permuting HLA or CMV assignments 20 times. A later analysis grouped co-occurring TCRs with DBSCAN, adding TCRdist sequence similarity when clustering within HLA-allele-positive subsets. For co-occurrence clustering, repertoires with fewer than 30,000 or more than 120,000 public chains were excluded, along with a handful of repertoires with anomalous nucleotide sharing. Not all clones reach the TCRdb copy of this immuneACCESS table, which keeps in-frame sequences only. Checked studies attribute under half of the gap to unresolved V genes and leave the rest unexplained. V and J calls and clone size follow that table, whereas D and trimming were derived from the DNA. The sample table lists 170,000 or so clones, about 80% of them with a count of one. The ten largest clones add up to around 0.69% of the sample.

The sequenced sample consisted of PBMCs. This TCR was sampled from a boy aged 5-17 years in good health and CMV-seronegative.

The base sequence is TGTGCCAGCAGTTCCGTGACAGGTCACTATGGCTACACCTTC. This encodes CASSSVTGHYGYTF. Recombination connected TRBV27 to TRBJ1-2; TRBD1 could be the D gene, as 6 bases match. Between the V and J ends, shortened by 4 bases and 3 bases respectively, the junction contains 12 bases. Based on the germline V gene (reference sequence), the CDR1 and CDR2 sequences are MNHEY and SMNVEV. From the cysteine up to the phenylalanine, the CDR3 has a length of 14 residues. The read is trimmed to its CDR3 DNA, 42 bases read in frame from base 1.